The T cell receptor beta chain under discussion was sequenced for a study of T cell responses to AZD1222 COVID-19 vaccine. Study results and caveats: Clonal diversity was possibly underestimated, and the donors were mostly white British, with more females. Spike regions recognized by vaccine-associated CD4 TCRs spanned the protein, led by 160-218 and 743-854. Sampling that yielded the repertoires occurred only after the peak T cell response.

Profiling relied on immunoSEQ multiplex PCR, and the TCRdb table lists in-frame clones only, not all of them. The table has 100,000 or so clones, around nine tenths seen once. Notes on this clone: Its specificity is not known.

The germline V and J ends were trimmed by 6 bases and 3 bases, with 11 bases remaining between them. The CDR3 length is 14 residues. Germline lookup yields CDR1 MDHEN and CDR2 SYDVKM. This sample comprised peripheral blood, obtained on day 0 of AZD1222 vaccination. This receptor was obtained from an adult in good health. The chain employs TRBV28 and TRBJ1-4, with D unclear. This CDR3 is CASRKPAANEKLFF. As DNA, the CDR3 is TGTGCCAGCAGGAAACCCGCGGCTAATGAAAAACTGTTTTTT.